This T cell receptor (beta chain) was retrieved from a study of T cells in Graves' hyperthyroidism and ophthalmopathy. Study-wide results and caveats: Blood shared most expanded thyroid clonotypes above 0.001. A model using 13 V-J features told ophthalmopathy apart from stable hyperthyroidism.

This clonotype was counted at least ten times. Its antigen remains unknown. TCR beta CDR3 sequences were amplified from RNA transcripts. RT-PCR in the first round (using the HTBI primer set) targeted the TCR CDR3. From the multiplex PCR reads, TCRdb called clonotypes with MiXCR, one entry per CDR3 protein. Among some 500,000 distinct CDR3 sequences, approximately 24% were seen once, and the ten largest hold around 11%. Ophthalmopathy patients all had a Clinical Activity Score of at least 3, a NOSPECS grade of at least 4 and disease under 3 months old. The authors took PBMCs from 10 ml fresh peripheral blood. CDR1 is SEHNR and CDR2 is FQNEAQ in the germline V gene (reference sequence). This CDR3 comprises 13 residues. The V end lost 3 bases, the J end lost 2 bases, and 7 bases lay between the germline ends.

The source of this sequence is a woman aged 25 to 45 with Graves' ophthalmopathy. Sequenced input: blood. The V and J genes are TRBV7-9 and TRBJ2-5; perhaps TRBD1 as D (5 bases). The CDR3 DNA sequence: TGTGCCAGCAGCTTCAGGGATCAAGAGACCCAGTACTTC. It specifies CASSFRDQETQYF.